These 17 T cell receptor beta chains were sequenced from one sample in a study of blood T cell repertoires in COVID-19. Here immunoSEQ multiplex PCR was the method, and the copy in TCRdb shows in-frame clones only, minus some. The sample includes about 270,000 clones, about nine tenths seen only once; the top ten take around 2.4%. Sequencing used PBMCs or T cells enriched from blood (not recorded which). These receptors originate from a woman between 18 and 30 years old who had recovered from COVID-19.

V gene TRBV7-8 combines with J gene TRBJ2-1; possible D gene TRBD2, 6 bases. The V gene's germline CDR1 is SGHVS and CDR2 FQNEAQ. This CDR3 contains 15 residues. Trimming removed 1 base at V and 6 bases at J, with 13 bases between. In DNA, the CDR3 is TGTGCCAGCAGCTTAGAGGGCGGGGACGTCAATGAGCAGTTCTTC. Residues: CASSLEGGDVNEQFF.

The CDR3 region has the DNA TGTGCCAGCAGATCACTAGCGGGAGGGGGCAATGAGCAGTTCTTC. Its translation: CASRSLAGGGNEQFF. The chain is built from TRBV27 and TRBJ2-1; 13 bases align to TRBD2. J lost 6 bases, V lost 6 bases, and 5 bases had no gene match. Germline values: CDR1 MNHEY, CDR2 SMNVEV (reference sequence). The CDR3 has 15 residues.

J is TRBJ1-6 and V is TRBV18, with D uncertain. Germline V CDR1 and CDR2: KGHSH, LQKENI. This CDR3 region has 17 residues. V was cut by 0 bases and J by 6 bases, with 15 bases left in between. The CDR3 loop reads CASSPPGLQRVNSPLHF. The DNA of the CDR3 is TGTGCCAGCTCACCACCGGGCCTCCAGAGGGTTAATTCACCCCTCCACTTT. Combining the CDR3 with reference TRBV18 and TRBJ1-6 gives the whole variable domain NAGVMQNPRHLVRRRGQEARLRCSPMKGHSHVYWYRQLPEEGLKFMVYLQKENIIDESGMPKERFSAEFPKEGPSILRIQQVVRGDSAAYFCASSPPGLQRVNSPLHFGNGTRLTVT.

A few counts support this clone. The genes are TRBV19 and TRBJ2-1; TRBD2 agrees at 10 bases. Looked up from germline, CDR1 is LNHDA and CDR2 is SQIVND (reference sequence). The CDR3 is made up of 16 amino acids. V was pared by 2 bases and J by 4 bases, with 5 bases of the junction left unmatched. The CDR3 coding sequence is TGTGCCAGTAGTATAACAGCGGGGGGGAGTTACAATGAGCAGTTCTTC. As protein: CASSITAGGSYNEQFF.

The rearrangement joins TRBV7-8 to TRBJ2-5; a possible D gene is TRBD1 (5 bases). Between the trimmed V and J ends, which lost 1 base and 5 bases, there was a span of 14 bases. This CDR3 has 15 amino acids. Looked up from germline, CDR1 is SGHVS and CDR2 is FQNEAQ. CDR3 sequence: CASSLDQGLGETQYF. CDR3 bases: TGTGCCAGCAGCTTAGATCAGGGTTTAGGGGAGACCCAGTACTTC.

In DNA, the CDR3 is TGTGCCAGCAGGTTGCCGGGACAGGGTACCTACAATGAGCAGTTCTTC. Residues: CASRLPGQGTYNEQFF. V is TRBV7-3 and J is TRBJ2-1; TRBD1 aligns across 9 bases. The germline V gene has CDR1 SGHTA and CDR2 FQGTGA. This CDR3 contains 16 residues. Losses at the gene ends were 6 bases for V and 2 bases for J; bases not matched to a gene: 8.

This rearrangement joins TRBV19 to TRBJ2-3, with 7 bases aligning to TRBD2. This CDR3 comprises 15 residues. The germline V gene has CDR1 LNHDA and CDR2 SQIVND (reference sequence). With 6 bases clipped from V and 0 bases from J, the junction kept 6 bases outside the gene matches. CDR3 nucleotide sequence: TGTGCCAGTAGAGCGGGGCGGGGTAGCACAGATACGCAGTATTTT. Residues: CASRAGRGSTDTQYF.

V and J are TRBV19 and TRBJ2-5; 8 bases agree with TRBD1. This CDR3 contains 13 residues. Germline CDR1 is LNHDA and CDR2 is SQIVND (reference sequence). The V segment lost 8 bases and the J segment 3 bases; nucleotides outside the gene matches: 5. CDR3: CASRDRGKETQYF. CDR3 sequence (DNA): TGTGCCAGTCGAGACAGGGGAAAAGAGACCCAGTACTTC.

The chain recombines TRBV27 with TRBJ2-7, with a possible D match to TRBD1 (6 bases). Trimming pared 2 bases from V and 2 bases from J, leaving 7 bases between. Germline values: CDR1 MNHEY, CDR2 SMNVEV (reference sequence). The CDR3 has 13 amino acids. For the CDR3, the DNA is TGTGCCAGCAGTTTAAACAGGGCCTACGAGCAGTACTTC. This codes for CASSLNRAYEQYF.

This chain connects TRBV9 to TRBJ2-7; 7 positions match TRBD1. The CDR3 covers 15 residues. Per germline, CDR1 SGDLS and CDR2 YYNGEE. With 4 bases clipped from V and 3 bases from J, the junction kept 10 bases outside the gene matches. In nucleotides, the CDR3 is TGTGCCAGCAGCATAGAGGGGGCTCCCATCTACGAGCAGTACTTC. Protein: CASSIEGAPIYEQYF.

V gene TRBV28 combines with J gene TRBJ1-5; possibly TRBD1 for D (5 bases). CDR3 length: 14 amino acids. V lost 5 bases, J lost 2 bases, and 10 bases lay in between. CDR1 and CDR2 (germline): MDHEN, SYDVKM. CDR3 amino acids: CASSLTGRNQPQHF. The CDR3 DNA reads as TGTGCCAGCAGTCTTACAGGTCGCAATCAGCCCCAGCATTTT.

The V gene is TRBV9, the J gene TRBJ2-1, with TRBD1 identical over 9 bases. The V gene end was trimmed by 2 bases and the J gene end by 4 bases; junction bases not matched to a gene: 10. Germline assignment: CDR1 SGDLS and CDR2 YYNGEE. This CDR3 has 17 amino acids. The CDR3 region has the DNA TGTGCCAGCAGCGTTGGGGGATACAGGGGGCCTTACAATGAGCAGTTCTTC. This sequence encodes CASSVGGYRGPYNEQFF. Full variable domain (outside the CDR3, taken from reference TRBV9 and TRBJ2-1): DSGVTQTPKHLITATGQRVTLRCSPRSGDLSVYWYQQSLDQGLQFLIQYYNGEERAKGNILERFSAQQFPDLHSELNLSSLELGDSALYFCASSVGGYRGPYNEQFFGPGTRLTVL.

The chain has TRBV9 and TRBJ2-3; possibly TRBD1 for D (6 bases). CDR1 is SGDLS, CDR2 YYNGEE, per germline. The CDR3 spans 19 residues. The ends were cut back, 0 bases at V and 2 bases at J, with 22 bases in the middle. The DNA for the CDR3 is TGTGCCAGCAGCGTAGAAACAGGGAATAGTTACTATTACACAGATACGCAGTATTTT. Translating gives CASSVETGNSYYYTDTQYF.

V and J are TRBV4-1 and TRBJ2-3; 8 bases align to TRBD1. CDR3 size: 16 residues. Germline V gene lookup returns CDR1 MGHRA and CDR2 YSYEKL. V dropped 3 bases and J dropped 4; count of bases not matched to a gene: 9. The CDR3 DNA sequence: TGCGCCAGCAGCCACCGACAGGGGCTGGGGCCAGATACGCAGTATTTT. It specifies CASSHRQGLGPDTQYF.

A single count supports this clone. The DNA of the CDR3 is TGCGCCAGCAGCCATGGACAGTTAACCGGCGAGCAGTACTTC. This codes for CASSHGQLTGEQYF. The chain is built from TRBV4-1 and TRBJ2-7; a possible D gene is TRBD1 (6 bases). This CDR3 has 14 amino acids. CDR1 and CDR2 from the germline V gene are MGHRA and YSYEKL. Trimming shortened V by 3 bases and J by 6 bases, and 15 bases separated the two germline ends.

J is TRBJ1-2 and V is TRBV7-2; 11 bases are shared with TRBD1. CDR1 and CDR2 from the germline V gene are SGHTA and FQGNSA. The V and J ends lost 0 bases and 5 bases, in that order; junction bases with no gene match: 8. The CDR3 loop spans 17 amino acids. As DNA, the CDR3 is TGTGCCAGCAGCTTAGCGCGGACAGGGGGCCCTATTTATGGCTACACCTTC. Its protein is CASSLARTGGPIYGYTF.

This chain uses TRBV7-8 with TRBJ1-5; weak D call: TRBD1 (6 bases). V was clipped by 2 bases and J by 3 bases, with 11 bases between them. In germline, CDR1 is SGHVS, CDR2 FQNEAQ. The CDR3 has 15 residues. CDR3 coding DNA: TGTGCCAGCAGCTTAACCCAGGGGCTCAATCAGCCCCAGCATTTT. This gives the protein CASSLTQGLNQPQHF.